The entry below gives a single TCR beta chain sequence along with its context. Its target is unknown. This CDR3 has 12 amino acids. Researchers built TCR beta cDNA using 5'RACE template switching with UMIs. TCRdb reprocessed the 5' RACE reads, with one entry per CDR3 protein and no DNA. The repertoire table contains about 400,000 distinct CDR3 sequences. The source of the sample is a study of T cells expressing NK-cell markers. Whole-study context: The sequencing cohort of eight donors included seven HCMV-seropositive individuals and one seronegative individual.

The study's findings and limits: These clonotypes also led the CD3+CD56-NKG2C+ fraction in a handful of donors. Of the CD8+ T cells in a handful of donors, 1.0-7.0% belonged to dominant NKG2C+ clonotypes.

The chain is built from TRBV12-3 or TRBV12-4 and TRBJ1-2. This clonotype originated in a woman in her 50s in good health. Source material: blood T cells: a sorted CD56 or NKG2C T cell subset, CD4+ or CD8+ T cells, or bulk PBMC T cells (not recorded which). CDR3 loop: CASSQRVYGYTF.